These 12 T cell receptor beta chains came from one sample sequenced in a study of cytomegalovirus exposure and HLA in healthy donors. Primers for the PCR totalled 60 Vbeta and 13 Jbeta. TCRdb's copy holds only in-frame clones and misses some; the assay was immunoSEQ multiplex PCR. The repertoire holds roughly 200,000 clones, with about 80% as singletons. Sequenced: PBMCs. These receptor sequences come from a woman aged 40 to 50 in good health and CMV-seronegative.

The rearrangement uses TRBV6-1 and TRBJ2-7; a weak D match, TRBD1 (5 bases). V was clipped by 2 bases and J by 0 bases, with 8 bases between them. The CDR3 is 14 amino acids. CDR1 MNHNS and CDR2 SASEGT come from the germline V gene. CDR3 bases: TGTGCCAGCAGTGAACGACAGTTCTCCTACGAGCAGTACTTC. This gives the protein CASSERQFSYEQYF.

Comments on this clone: Compared with germline, one end of the junction differs, possibly owing to a read error. J is TRBJ1-2 and V is TRBV7-9; D might be TRBD1 (5 bases). Germline values: CDR1 SEHNR, CDR2 FQNEAQ (reference sequence). The CDR3 length is 12 residues. The CDR3: CSSSQQDYGYTF. The CDR3 nucleotides are TGTTCCAGCAGCCAACAGGACTATGGCTACACCTTC.

The chain couples TRBV7-2 to TRBJ2-1; the D gene is possibly TRBD1 (5 bases). The CDR3 contains 14 residues. The germline CDR1 and CDR2 sequences are SGHTA and FQGNSA. Trimming removed 3 bases from V and 7 bases from J, with 13 bases in between. The CDR3 spells CASSFNRTRNEQFF. For the CDR3, the DNA is TGTGCCAGCAGCTTTAATCGGACAAGAAATGAGCAGTTCTTC.

This rearrangement joins TRBV7-8 to TRBJ1-1, with D possibly matching TRBD1 (6 bases). Trimming took 5 bases from V and 3 from J, leaving 13 bases between them. This CDR3 spans 14 amino acids. Germline V gives CDR1 SGHVS, CDR2 FQNEAQ. The CDR3 loop is CASSHGQPHTEAFF. The DNA of the CDR3 is TGTGCCAGCAGCCATGGACAGCCTCACACTGAAGCTTTCTTT.

The V call is TRBV2, the J call TRBJ2-7; a possible D gene is TRBD1 (5 bases). CDR1 and CDR2 (germline): SNHLY, FYNNEI. The length of the CDR3 is 11 residues. V was clipped by 8 bases and J by 2 bases, with 7 bases between them. Here the CDR3 DNA reads TGTGCCAGCCAGACAGCCTACGAGCAGTACTTC. This codes for CASQTAYEQYF.

The rearrangement joins TRBV7-6 to TRBJ2-7; weak D call: TRBD2 (5 bases). Germline V gene sequence: CDR1 SGHVS, CDR2 FNYEAQ. V gave up 2 bases and J gave up 7 bases, with 12 bases separating them. CDR3 length: 13 residues. Written as DNA, the CDR3 is TGTGCCAGCAGCTTAACGGACCTAGCTGAGCAGTACTTC. It yields the protein CASSLTDLAEQYF.

This clone occurred a few times. The rearrangement joins TRBV23-1 to TRBJ1-1, with D maybe TRBD1 (6 bases). TRBV23-1 carries the ORF label, with uncertain function. Trimming took off 9 bases at V and 3 bases at J, with 23 bases between the two ends. CDR3 length equals 16 residues. The DNA for the CDR3 is TGCGCCAGAGAGGGGGTTCGGTCTAATCTCGACACTGAAGCTTTCTTT. It encodes CAREGVRSNLDTEAFF.

This chain uses TRBV11-2 with TRBJ2-7; D perhaps matches TRBD1 (8 bases). Trimming removed 3 bases at V and 7 bases at J, with 16 bases between. Germline V lookup: CDR1 SGHAT, CDR2 FQNNGV. The CDR3 sequence is 14 residues long. CDR3 in amino acids: CASSFGQGGGEQYF. DNA for the CDR3: TGTGCCAGCAGCTTCGGACAGGGCGGGGGAGAGCAGTACTTC.

V usage is TRBV29-1 and J usage is TRBJ1-5; TRBD1 is a possible D gene (6 bases). The length of the CDR3 is 13 residues. CDR1 SQVTM and CDR2 ANQGSEA come from the germline V gene. The V gene lost 6 bases and the J gene lost 7 bases, with 16 bases spanning the gap. CDR3 bases: TGCAGCGTGTCCCAGGGGCTAGGACAGCCCCAGCATTTT. Translating gives CSVSQGLGQPQHF.

This clone was observed a few times. The rearrangement uses TRBV14 and TRBJ2-2; D is uncertain. Germline V gene sequence: CDR1 SGHDN, CDR2 FVKESK. CDR3 length: 14 residues. V lost 1 base, J lost 5 bases, and 8 bases lay in between. The CDR3 DNA follows: TGTGCCAGCAGCCAAGTTTACGGGACCGGGGAGCTGTTTTTT. It encodes CASSQVYGTGELFF.

The rearrangement links TRBV12-5 to TRBJ2-7; maybe TRBD1 (6 bases). The CDR3 runs to 12 residues. V lost 5 bases, J lost 4 bases, and 9 bases lay in between. CDR1 is LGHNT, CDR2 FRNRAP, per germline. CDR3 protein: CASGQGNYEQYF. CDR3 coding DNA: TGTGCTAGTGGTCAGGGGAATTACGAGCAGTACTTC.

The rearrangement joins TRBV7-9 to TRBJ2-2; 7 nucleotides line up with TRBD2. CDR1 and CDR2 from the germline V gene are SEHNR and FQNEAQ (reference sequence). The CDR3 runs 16 residues. With 3 bases clipped from V and 7 bases from J, the junction kept 11 bases outside the gene matches. The CDR3 here is CASSFPLGGIDGELFF. CDR3 DNA: TGTGCCAGCAGCTTTCCCCTCGGGGGGATAGACGGGGAGCTGTTTTTT.